This T cell receptor (beta chain) is drawn from a study of cytomegalovirus exposure and HLA in healthy donors. Across the study: Most genotyped donors, 75% to 85% of 300 to 400, had Caucasian-associated genetic ancestry.

CDR1 is KGHSH, CDR2 LQKENI, per germline. The length of the CDR3 is 15 residues. Trimming cost V 0 bases and J 0 bases, with 5 bases left between them. This clone was detected once. Its antigen is not identified. In the PCR, 60 Vbeta and 13 Jbeta primers were used. Data came from immunoSEQ multiplex PCR; TCRdb stores just in-frame clones and leaves some out. This table holds 40,000 or so clones, roughly 69% found once. Study-level results: A later look showed TCR association rates differing by HLA locus, highest for DRB1 and lowest for HLA-C. It was likely that a cluster of highly shared sequence variants was a sequencing artifact. Researchers reported in a later analysis that a missense DCLRE1C variant was tied to TCR beta V- and J-gene trimming.

Sequenced sample: PBMCs. This chain links TRBV18 with TRBJ1-4; D remains ambiguous. The receptor was derived from a woman in her twenties or thirties in good health and CMV-seronegative. The CDR3 region has the DNA TGTGCCAGCTCACCACCTCTTGCAACTAATGAAAAACTGTTTTTT. It is translated as CASSPPLATNEKLFF.